One sample yielded the 8 T cell receptor beta chains listed below, sequenced in a study of PD-1 blockade in mismatch repair-deficient tumors. TCRdb's copy holds only in-frame clones and misses some; the assay was immunoSEQ multiplex PCR. The sample gives 95,000 to 150,000 clones, 86% of which show up once; 13% is in the top ten. The material sequenced was peripheral blood, taken 44 weeks after starting pembrolizumab. These TCRs come from an adult with mismatch repair-deficient cancer.

The rearrangement uses TRBV27 and TRBJ1-5; D may be TRBD1 (5 bases). This CDR3 has 13 residues. Per the germline V gene, CDR1 is MNHEY and CDR2 is SMNVEV (reference sequence). The V end was cut by 2 bases, the J end by 6 bases, with 8 bases between. The CDR3 nucleotides read TGTGCCAGCAGTTTAGGGGGGACTCAGCCCCAGCATTTT. Protein: CASSLGGTQPQHF.

CDR3 bases: TGTGCCTGGTGGGGGGGGGCGAGCGGGAGGGCCAACACCGGGGAGCTGTTTTTT. This gives the protein CAWWGGASGRANTGELFF. V is TRBV30 and J is TRBJ2-2, with 10 positions matching TRBD2. V dropped 5 bases and J dropped 2; count of bases not matched to a gene: 14. Germline lookup yields CDR1 GTSNPN and CDR2 SVGIG (reference sequence). This CDR3 spans 18 amino acids.

The chain couples TRBV5-8 to TRBJ2-7; D remains unclear. Per germline, CDR1 SGHTS and CDR2 YDEGEE. This CDR3 is 13 amino acids long. The V and J ends lost 1 base and 6 bases respectively, with 11 bases between them. The CDR3 region is CASSLRYLSEQYF. The CDR3 nucleotides read TGTGCCAGCAGCTTGAGGTACCTCTCCGAGCAGTACTTC.

The chain joins TRBV10-1 to TRBJ2-3; 13 bases map to TRBD2. CDR3 length: 14 amino acids. CDR1 is WNHNN and CDR2 is SYGVQD in the germline V gene (reference sequence). V dropped 4 bases and J dropped 5; count of bases not matched to a gene: 0. The CDR3 loop reads CASSGLAGGDTQYF. The CDR3, as DNA: TGCGCCAGCAGTGGACTAGCGGGAGGAGATACGCAGTATTTT.

The genes are TRBV10-1 and TRBJ1-2, with D possibly matching TRBD1 (5 bases). Germline V gene sequence: CDR1 WNHNN, CDR2 SYGVQD (reference sequence). The CDR3 is 13 residues long. V gave up 3 bases and J gave up 4 bases, with 9 bases separating them. CDR3 nucleotides: TGCGCCAGCAGTGACTTACAGGTCTATGGCTACACCTTC. This encodes CASSDLQVYGYTF.

This chain uses TRBV18 with TRBJ2-1; 9 bases line up with TRBD2. The CDR3 is 15 amino acids. Germline values: CDR1 KGHSH, CDR2 LQKENI. Trimming at V came to 3 bases and at J to 0 bases, leaving 0 bases not matched to a gene. The CDR3 is CASSPSGSSYNEQFF. In DNA, the CDR3 is TGTGCCAGCTCACCTAGCGGGAGCTCCTACAATGAGCAGTTCTTC. Full variable domain (remainder filled in from reference TRBV18 and TRBJ2-1): NAGVMQNPRHLVRRRGQEARLRCSPMKGHSHVYWYRQLPEEGLKFMVYLQKENIIDESGMPKERFSAEFPKEGPSILRIQQVVRGDSAAYFCASSPSGSSYNEQFFGPGTRLTVL.

This chain connects TRBV13 to TRBJ2-7, with 14 nucleotides matching TRBD2. With V trimmed by 6 bases and J by 1 base, 8 bases remained unmatched. The CDR3 has 17 amino acids. Germline V gene lookup returns CDR1 PRHDT and CDR2 FYEKMQ (reference sequence). Here the CDR3 reads CASSSGTSGRRSYEQYF. CDR3 bases: TGTGCCAGCAGTTCCGGGACTAGCGGGAGAAGGTCCTACGAGCAGTACTTC.

This chain links TRBV30 with TRBJ2-7; 12 bases agree with TRBD1. Germline-derived CDR1 and CDR2 are GTSNPN and SVGIG (reference sequence). V was pared by 3 bases and J by 6 bases, with 9 bases of the junction left unmatched. The CDR3 covers 15 residues. The CDR3 spells CAWRGAGQGAFEQYF. The CDR3 DNA reads as TGTGCCTGGAGGGGGGCGGGACAGGGGGCGTTCGAGCAGTACTTC.